This T cell receptor (beta chain) derives from a study of blood T cell repertoires in COVID-19. About the study: T cells, B-cell-depleted T cells, or PBMCs provided the cDNA or gDNA that served as material.

A note on this clone: Other nucleotide sequences in the sample specify the same CDR3.

CDR1 and CDR2 (germline): SNHLY, FYNNEI. The CDR3 has 11 amino acids. Trimming removed 6 bases from V and 8 bases from J, with 5 bases in between. Sequencing was performed with immunoSEQ multiplex PCR; in TCRdb, only in-frame clones are kept and a portion is missing. The sample records approximately 170,000 clones, about 80% being singletons. This receptor was identified in a woman aged 80 or older with acute or convalescent COVID-19. The gene calls are TRBV2 and TRBJ1-6; no reliable D call. Specimen: peripheral blood. In DNA, the CDR3 is TGTGCCAGCAGCGGGGATTCACCCCTCCACTTT. Protein: CASSGDSPLHF.